The 13 T cell receptor beta chains given below trace back to one sample, sequenced in a study of shared clonotypes between healthy human individuals (dated by TCRdb to the early 2020s). Libraries were prepared through the immunoSEQ multiplex PCR assay. TCRdb provides this immuneACCESS table in a form limited to in-frame rearrangements. Some clones are lacking; in checked studies, under half of them reflect an unresolved V gene, and why the rest are absent is not known. Across this sample there are around 530,000 clones, with around 77% seen only once. The ten largest clonotypes hold 12% of the sample. Sequencing was performed on PBMCs. The source of these receptors is a woman in her 40s in good health. Some clones in this sample may be carry-over from other donors' samples.

This clone was seen a handful of times. The V gene is TRBV27, the J gene TRBJ2-3, with no clear D. The CDR3 has 16 residues. Germline V CDR1 and CDR2: MNHEY, SMNVEV (reference sequence). Trimming took off 0 bases at V and 5 bases at J, with 15 bases between the two ends. The CDR3 DNA follows: TGTGCCAGCAGTTTATCGTCAGACTTAGTGGTAGATACGCAGTATTTT. Its protein product is CASSLSSDLVVDTQYF.

The J gene is TRBJ2-1, the V gene TRBV7-2, with TRBD1 identical over 7 bases. The CDR3 runs to 14 residues. J lost 6 bases, V lost 5 bases, and 7 bases had no gene match. Germline CDR1 reads SGHTA; CDR2 reads FQGNSA. Here the CDR3 DNA reads TGTGCCAGCAGCGCACGGACAGGACTCAATGAGCAGTTCTTC. Translation: CASSARTGLNEQFF.

The V gene is TRBV18, the J gene TRBJ2-1; D perhaps matches TRBD2 (6 bases). The length of the CDR3 is 14 residues. Trimming cost V 7 bases and J 5 bases, with 15 bases left between them. Germline loops: CDR1 KGHSH, CDR2 LQKENI. The CDR3 reads CASYLGGRNNEQFF. The CDR3, as DNA: TGTGCCAGCTATCTTGGGGGGAGAAACAATGAGCAGTTCTTC.

The chain is built from TRBV2 and TRBJ1-5, with D possibly being TRBD1 (5 bases). Germline CDR1 SNHLY, CDR2 FYNNEI. V was trimmed by 7 bases and J by 0 bases, leaving 13 bases between them. The length of the CDR3 is 15 residues. In DNA form, the CDR3 reads TGTGCCAGCACCGGACAAACATATAGCAATCAGCCCCAGCATTTT. It specifies CASTGQTYSNQPQHF.

The chain carries TRBV5-1 and TRBJ2-7; 8 positions agree with TRBD1. Germline V lookup: CDR1 SGHRS, CDR2 YFSETQ. V was pared by 4 bases and J by 3 bases, with 6 bases of the junction left unmatched. The CDR3 runs to 14 residues. CDR3 sequence reads: CASSPDGQGYEQYF. For the CDR3, the DNA is TGCGCCAGCAGCCCAGACGGACAGGGCTACGAGCAGTACTTC. The complete variable domain, with remaining parts taken from reference TRBV5-1 and TRBJ2-7, reads KAGVTQTPRYLIKTRGQQVTLSCSPISGHRSVSWYQQTPGQGLQFLFEYFSETQRNKGNFPGRFSGRQFSNSRSEMNVSTLELGDSALYLCASSPDGQGYEQYFGPGTRLTVT.

V and J are TRBV7-3 and TRBJ2-1, with TRBD2 matching 7 bases. The CDR3 extends over 16 amino acids. Germline CDR1 is SGHTA and CDR2 is FQGTGA. With 4 bases clipped from V and 3 bases from J, the junction kept 9 bases outside the gene matches. This CDR3 reads CASSSPSGVHYNEQFF. The CDR3 DNA reads as TGTGCCAGCAGCTCCCCTAGCGGAGTGCACTACAATGAGCAGTTCTTC. The full variable domain, with the rest looked up from reference TRBV7-3 and TRBJ2-1, is GAGVSQTPSNKVTEKGKYVELRCDPISGHTALYWYRQSLGQGPEFLIYFQGTGAADDSGLPNDRFFAVRPEGSVSTLKIQRTERGDSAVYLCASSSPSGVHYNEQFFGPGTRLTVL.

This chain joins TRBV6-1 and TRBJ2-7, with 12 positions matching TRBD2. Per germline, CDR1 MNHNS and CDR2 SASEGT. The CDR3 loop spans 15 amino acids. V was pared by 7 bases and J by 2 bases, with 6 bases of the junction left unmatched. CDR3 region: CASTRTSGAPYEQYF. In nucleotides, the CDR3 is TGTGCCAGCACTCGGACTAGCGGGGCACCCTACGAGCAGTACTTC.

V is TRBV5-1 and J is TRBJ1-3; D is unclear. V shed 2 bases and J shed 3 bases, with 6 bases lying between them. The CDR3 loop spans 13 amino acids. The V gene's germline CDR1 is SGHRS and CDR2 YFSETQ. The CDR3 reads CASSFGYGNTIYF. The CDR3, as DNA: TGCGCCAGCAGCTTCGGATATGGAAACACCATATATTTT.

The chain uses TRBV5-6 and TRBJ2-6; D is unclear. Germline CDR1 and CDR2: SGHDT and YYEEEE. The CDR3 extends over 15 amino acids. V was cut by 2 bases and J by 0 bases, with 6 bases left in between. The CDR3 region is CASSFGPSGANVLTF. DNA of the CDR3: TGTGCCAGCAGCTTTGGACCCTCTGGGGCCAACGTCCTGACTTTC.

This chain links TRBV10-3 with TRBJ2-3; D is undetermined. The CDR3 consists of 14 residues. Trimming left V 0 bases short and J 1 base short, with 5 bases between. Germline assignment: CDR1 ENHRY and CDR2 SYGVKD. The CDR3 region is CAISESRGTDTQYF. Written as DNA, the CDR3 is TGTGCCATCAGTGAGTCGAGAGGCACAGATACGCAGTATTTT.

This clone was seen just once. The V and J genes are TRBV7-6 and TRBJ2-3; possibly TRBD1 or TRBD2 for D (5 bases each). Germline CDR1 SGHVS, CDR2 FNYEAQ. Trimming cost V 5 bases and J 2 bases, with 11 bases left between them. This CDR3 has 14 amino acids. This chain's CDR3 is CASSVGPNTDTQYF. In DNA, the CDR3 is TGTGCCAGCAGCGTGGGACCGAACACAGATACGCAGTATTTT. The whole variable domain, filled in from reference TRBV7-6 and TRBJ2-3, reads GAGVSQSPRYKVTKRGQDVALRCDPISGHVSLYWYRQALGQGPEFLTYFNYEAQQDKSGLPNDRFSAERPEGSISTLTIQRTEQRDSAMYRCASSVGPNTDTQYFGPGTRLTVL.

The chain joins TRBV6-1 to TRBJ2-3; 11 positions match TRBD2. V was clipped by 4 bases and J by 2 bases; unmatched bases: 5. Germline CDR1 is MNHNS and CDR2 is SASEGT. The CDR3 contains 16 residues. CDR3 sequence (DNA): TGTGCCAGCAGTGTCGGGACTAGCGGACCCACAGATACGCAGTATTTT. As protein: CASSVGTSGPTDTQYF.

Note on this clone: A much larger clonotype is one base distant, so this may be a read error. This CDR3 is also generated by other DNA sequences in the sample. J is TRBJ2-3 and V is TRBV30; 7 positions match TRBD2. The CDR3 runs to 13 residues. V was clipped by 8 bases and J by 3 bases; unmatched bases: 8. CDR1 is GTSNPN, CDR2 SVGIG, per germline (reference sequence). This CDR3 reads CARSSGGTDTQYF. CDR3 in DNA: TGTGCCCGATCTAGCGGAGGTACAGATACGCAGTATTTT.